The source of this T cell receptor beta chain is a study of cytomegalovirus exposure and HLA in healthy donors. General study findings and limits: Follow-up analysis seemed to connect common viral pathogens with several of the most significant clusters identified.

As for this clone: The antigen is unknown.

PCR involved 60 Vbeta and 13 Jbeta primers. Only in-frame clones appear in the TCRdb table, and some are missing; sequencing was by immunoSEQ multiplex PCR. This table has about 140,000 clones, about two thirds appearing once. The ends were cut back, 7 bases at V and 1 base at J, with 13 bases in the middle. The length of the CDR3 is 14 residues. Per the germline V gene, CDR1 is LNHDA and CDR2 is SQIVND (reference sequence). The specimen sequenced was PBMCs. The TCR sequence derives from a woman in her forties in good health and CMV-seronegative. V gene TRBV19 combines with J gene TRBJ1-1; D may be TRBD1 (5 bases). The CDR3 is CASTPRGPNTEAFF. DNA of the CDR3: TGTGCCAGTACCCCAAGGGGCCCGAACACTGAAGCTTTCTTT.